The 4 T cell receptor beta chains given below trace back to one sample, sequenced in a study of blood T cell repertoires in COVID-19. Sequencing used immunoSEQ multiplex PCR; TCRdb keeps in-frame clones, though not all of them. The sample lists approximately 240,000 clones; more than 80% were seen once. Input material: PBMCs or T cells enriched from blood (not recorded which). These receptor sequences come from a woman younger than 30 in a cohort exposed to, infected with or recovered from COVID-19 (not recorded which).

The chain joins TRBV2 to TRBJ1-1; 10 bases line up with TRBD1. Germline values: CDR1 SNHLY, CDR2 FYNNEI. V gave up 7 bases and J gave up 2 bases; unmatched junction bases: 7. This CDR3 comprises 15 residues. Here the CDR3 reads CASTRDRGFNTEAFF. The CDR3 region has the DNA TGTGCCAGCACCCGGGACAGGGGTTTTAACACTGAAGCTTTCTTT.

The rearrangement links TRBV5-1 to TRBJ2-3; D might be TRBD1 (6 bases). V dropped 4 bases and J dropped 0 bases, with 12 bases sitting between them. Germline values: CDR1 SGHRS, CDR2 YFSETQ. CDR3 length: 15 residues. The CDR3 region is CASSTTGSSTDTQYF. The CDR3 DNA sequence: TGCGCCAGCAGCACCACAGGGTCTAGCACAGATACGCAGTATTTT.

Comments on this clone: The sample contains more than one DNA sequence encoding this CDR3. The gene calls are TRBV27 and TRBJ2-5; 8 bases fit TRBD2. V gave up 6 bases and J gave up 5 bases; unmatched junction bases: 5. The CDR3 sequence is 13 residues long. From germline, CDR1 is MNHEY and CDR2 SMNVEV (reference sequence). The CDR3 coding sequence is TGTGCCAGCAGCCGGGGGGGCTGGGAGACCCAGTACTTC. Translating it yields CASSRGGWETQYF.

V and J are TRBV5-1 and TRBJ1-1, with 8 bases fitting TRBD1. The CDR3 spans 17 residues. Trimming took 4 bases from V and 4 from J; bases not matched to a gene: 15. The germline CDR1 and CDR2 sequences are SGHRS and YFSETQ. CDR3 nucleotide sequence: TGCGCCAGCAGCCCCGATTCGGACAGGGATCTTCTCACTGAAGCTTTCTTT. It is translated as CASSPDSDRDLLTEAFF.